The clone carrying this TCR beta chain ranks as large (0.1 to 1%). Time point specified: sample taken at primary tumor resection. TCRdb reprocessed the 5' RACE reads with MiXCR, giving one entry per CDR3 protein. The sample yields approximately 430 distinct CDR3 sequences, roughly 17% seen once. V was trimmed by 5 bases and J by 6 bases, leaving 10 bases between them. The CDR3 has 13 residues. From germline, CDR1 is SGHTA and CDR2 FQGNSA. This sample is part of a study of spatial heterogeneity in lung cancer. The rearrangement uses TRBV7-2 and TRBJ2-2; D uncertain. This clonotype was sampled from a female donor with early-stage non-small cell lung cancer. The source material was normal lung tissue next to the tumor, sampled at surgery. The DNA for the CDR3 is TGTGCCAGCAGCACCTACCTCGCCGGGGAGCTGTTTTTT. This gives the protein CASSTYLAGELFF.